Listed here is a single TCR beta chain. The record originates from a study of blood T cell repertoires in COVID-19. The wider study: From the United States, Italy and Spain came samples of acute and convalescent COVID-19. In each case, the material was cDNA or gDNA derived from T cells, B-cell-depleted T cells, or PBMCs.

CDR3 length: 13 amino acids. Trimming took 4 bases from V and 8 from J; bases not matched to a gene: 4. The germline V gene has CDR1 SQVTM and CDR2 ANQGSEA. As originally analysed: Reference gene primers were amplified, and this amplification served to estimate nucleated cell counts. Only in-frame clones appear in the TCRdb table, and some are missing; sequencing was by immunoSEQ multiplex PCR. V and J calls and clone size are as listed in that table; D and trimming were resolved from the DNA. The sample carries over 300,000 clones, roughly 88% recorded once. The sequencing input was peripheral blood. The V call is TRBV29-1, the J call TRBJ1-6, with 8 bases lining up with TRBD1. The clonotype was recovered from a woman aged 45 to 65 with acute or convalescent COVID-19. CDR3 bases: TGCAGCGTTGGGGACAGGCTCCATTCACCCCTCCACTTT. As protein: CSVGDRLHSPLHF.